Listed below are T cell receptor beta chains from one sample, sequenced in a study of T cell responses to AZD1222 COVID-19 vaccine. Profiling relied on immunoSEQ multiplex PCR, and the TCRdb table lists in-frame clones only, not all of them. Of under 35,000 clones listed, 70% to 90% were seen once; the top ten hold about 11%. The sequenced sample was peripheral blood, obtained 28 days after the second AZD1222 dose. The receptors were gathered from an adult who received the AZD1222 COVID-19 vaccine. CDR3s include the opening cysteine and the closing phenylalanine or tryptophan. D genes are given only for firm matches. Only some rows state a clone size, as once, few, many or a class for expanded clones.

cdr3_nt cdr3_aa d_call clone_size j_call v_call
TGTGCTAGCAGCCCCTCTTTAGCGGGGGGAGAGAGGGAGACCCAGTACTTC CASSPSLAGGERETQYF TRBD2 NA TRBJ2-5 TRBV7-7
TGTGCCAGCAGCTTCGGTCCCCAAGCGGGAAGCACAGATACGCAGTATTTT CASSFGPQAGSTDTQYF TRBD2 NA TRBJ2-3 TRBV7-9
TGTGCCAGCAGTGTATCGGACAGGGGAAGCTCCTACGAGCAGTACTTC CASSVSDRGSSYEQYF TRBD1 NA TRBJ2-7 TRBV28
TGTGCCAGCAGCCGGGACAGAGGAAAACTGTTTTTT CASSRDRGKLFF TRBD1 NA TRBJ1-4 TRBV7-8
TGTGCCACCAGCAGAGATCGAGGTAGCGGGAGAGGGAATGAGCAGTTCTTC CATSRDRGSGRGNEQFF TRBD2 NA TRBJ2-1 TRBV15
TGTGCCAGCAGTTACGAGGGGGACTATGGCTACACCTTC CASSYEGDYGYTF NA once TRBJ1-2 TRBV6-5
TGCGCCAGCAGTGAGTCAGGGGTGGGTCAGCCCCAGCATTTT CASSESGVGQPQHF NA NA TRBJ1-5 TRBV10-2
TGTGCCAGCAGCGCCGCCAGGTACAGCGAGATGGTTGGTAATGAGCAGTTCTTC CASSAARYSEMVGNEQFF NA few TRBJ2-1 TRBV9
TGTGCCAGCAGCTTAGATTTATACGAGCAGTACTTC CASSLDLYEQYF NA NA TRBJ2-7 TRBV11-2
TGTGCCAGCAGTGAAGCCCAGGTGACAGCGCAGAGCTCCTACGAGCAGTACTTC CASSEAQVTAQSSYEQYF NA NA TRBJ2-7 TRBV6-1
TGTGCCAGCAGTTTATACGAGCAGTACTTC CASSLYEQYF NA NA TRBJ2-7 TRBV12-3/TRBV12-4
TGTGCCAGCAGTGGGTCACGGGACTACGAGCAGTACTTC CASSGSRDYEQYF NA NA TRBJ2-7 TRBV2
TGTGCTAGTGGTTTGCCCCCGACAGGGGGGGACCAGCCCCAGCATTTT CASGLPPTGGDQPQHF TRBD1 NA TRBJ1-5 TRBV12-5
TGTGCCAGCAGTCGACAGGGGGCCGGGTCCTACGAGCAGTACTTC CASSRQGAGSYEQYF TRBD1 NA TRBJ2-7 TRBV2
TGCGCCAGCAGCCCTTCGGGTCAGGGAGGAGGAAACTATGGCTACACCTTC CASSPSGQGGGNYGYTF NA few TRBJ1-2 TRBV5-1
TGCAGCGTAACTAGCGTTGTCCCCTACGAGCAGTACTTC CSVTSVVPYEQYF TRBD2 NA TRBJ2-7 TRBV29-1
TGTGCCAGCAGCTTGAGCCCAGGGGAAGCACAGCCCCAGCATTTT CASSLSPGEAQPQHF NA NA TRBJ1-5 TRBV11-2
TGTGCCAGCAGCTTAGCCGGGGGCGGTTCACCCCTCCACTTT CASSLAGGGSPLHF NA NA TRBJ1-6 TRBV7-2
TGTGCCCTCGGGGGCTCCTACGAGCAGTACTTC CALGGSYEQYF NA NA TRBJ2-7 TRBV7-9
TGTGCCAGCAGCGGAGGAATAACTGGGAGTAACTATGGCTACACCTTC CASSGGITGSNYGYTF NA NA TRBJ1-2 TRBV9
TGTGCCAGCAGCGTAGGGCTAGCGGGCATGTATGAGCAGTTCTTC CASSVGLAGMYEQFF TRBD2 NA TRBJ2-1 TRBV9
TGCGCCAGCAGCCCCCCGACAGGGGGCGGTGGGGAGACCCAGTACTTC CASSPPTGGGGETQYF TRBD1 once TRBJ2-5 TRBV5-1
TGTGCCAGCTCACCCGACAGGACAGGGTTGAACGAGCAGTACTTC CASSPDRTGLNEQYF TRBD1 once TRBJ2-7 TRBV18
TGTGCCAGCAGTTCGTACAGGGATCACACTGAAGCTTTCTTT CASSSYRDHTEAFF NA NA TRBJ1-1 TRBV28
TGCGCCAGCAGCCGGACTAGCGGACCTTACAATGAGCAGTTCTTC CASSRTSGPYNEQFF TRBD2 NA TRBJ2-1 TRBV5-1
TGTGCCTGGAGCACAGGGGGCACAGATACGCAGTATTTT CAWSTGGTDTQYF TRBD1 NA TRBJ2-3 TRBV30
TGTGCCAGTCAGCAGGGGGCTGGGGCCAACGTCCTGACTTTC CASQQGAGANVLTF TRBD1 NA TRBJ2-6 TRBV19
TGTGCCAGCAGTTGGCAGTGGGGCGGACCCTCTGGGGCCAACGTCCTGACTTTC CASSWQWGGPSGANVLTF NA NA TRBJ2-6 TRBV27
TGTGCCAGTAGTTTGGGGACTGGCAGCACAGATACGCAGTATTTT CASSLGTGSTDTQYF NA NA TRBJ2-3 TRBV19
TGTGCCAGCAGCCTTTCGGAAAACACTGAAGCTTTCTTT CASSLSENTEAFF NA once TRBJ1-1 TRBV14
TGTGACAGCAGCCACATTAGCGGGGCCTCCACCGGGGAGCTGTTTTTT CDSSHISGASTGELFF TRBD2 NA TRBJ2-2 TRBV3-1/TRBV3-2
TGTGCCAGCAGTGACAGACTCCCATACCTGTCGGATACGCAGTATTTT CASSDRLPYLSDTQYF NA NA TRBJ2-3 TRBV2
TGCGCCAGCAGCCAAGGATCGGGGTGGTCTAACTATGGCTACACCTTC CASSQGSGWSNYGYTF NA NA TRBJ1-2 TRBV4-1
TGTGCCAGCAGCTTCCTGGGTAGCAATCAGCCCCAGCATTTT CASSFLGSNQPQHF NA NA TRBJ1-5 TRBV7-8
TGTGCCAGCAGCGTATACGGCGGAGGGGCAGATACGCAGTATTTT CASSVYGGGADTQYF NA NA TRBJ2-3 TRBV9
TGTGCCACCAGCAGCAATCCGAACTCTGGAAACACCATATATTTT CATSSNPNSGNTIYF NA few TRBJ1-3 TRBV15
TGCAGCGTTGGACAGGGGGCCTACGAGCAGTACTTC CSVGQGAYEQYF TRBD1 NA TRBJ2-7 TRBV29-1
TGTGCCAGCAGCTTATCCGCACAAGGGGATGGCTACACCTTC CASSLSAQGDGYTF NA NA TRBJ1-2 TRBV7-2
TGTGCCACCAGCAGAGATAGGGGGACCGACACTAAAAATTCCTACGAGCAGTACTTC CATSRDRGTDTKNSYEQYF NA NA TRBJ2-7 TRBV15
TGCGCCAGCAGCTTGACTAGCGGGGGATACAATGAGCAGTTCTTC CASSLTSGGYNEQFF TRBD2 NA TRBJ2-1 TRBV5-1
TGTGCCAGCAGCTGGACAGGGTCGAACACTGAAGCTTTCTTT CASSWTGSNTEAFF TRBD1 NA TRBJ1-1 TRBV11-2
TGTGCCAGCTCAACTTGGACAGGGTCAGACTATGGCTACACCTTC CASSTWTGSDYGYTF TRBD1 NA TRBJ1-2 TRBV18
TGTGCCAGCAGTGAACAGTCCTCTTCACCCCTCCACTTT CASSEQSSSPLHF NA NA TRBJ1-6 TRBV6-1
TGTGCCAGCAGCTCAACACGCGTCCCCGGACATGAAAAACTGTTTTTT CASSSTRVPGHEKLFF NA NA TRBJ1-4 TRBV5-5